This T cell receptor (beta chain) was sequenced for a study of shared clonotypes between healthy human individuals. Method: immunoSEQ multiplex PCR; TCRdb's copy keeps in-frame clones and lacks some. This sample has 98,000 or so clones, with 68% found just once. The CDR3 is made up of 18 amino acids. V was clipped by 1 base and J by 3 bases; unmatched bases: 8. CDR1 is SGHTA and CDR2 is FQGNSA in the germline V gene. Sequencing was performed on memory CD8+ T cells sorted from blood. Documented subset: CD45RO+ cells pooled with CCR7-negative TemRA cells. This chain connects TRBV7-2 to TRBJ2-1; 11 bases are shared with TRBD2. The receptor's source is a woman aged 30 to 39 in good health. Here the CDR3 reads CASSLELAGVLGYNEQFF. For the CDR3, the DNA is TGTGCCAGCAGCTTAGAACTAGCGGGAGTTCTGGGCTACAATGAGCAGTTCTTC.